These 25 T cell receptor beta chains share one sample of origin, sequenced in a study of high-grade serous ovarian cancer treatment subgroups. Tumor samples were taken before definitive surgery or chemotherapy. TCRdb's copy holds only in-frame clones and misses some; the assay was immunoSEQ multiplex PCR. The table records 7,000 to 10,000 clones, 76% of them present only once. Sequenced sample: tumor tissue. The receptors come from a human donor with high-grade serous ovarian cancer.

Here the CDR3 DNA reads TGTGCCAGCAGTTACTCGGAAAGGGTAAGTGAAAAACTGTTTTTT. Its translation: CASSYSERVSEKLFF. The V and J genes are TRBV6-5 and TRBJ1-4; D remains ambiguous. Germline assignment: CDR1 MNHEY and CDR2 SVGAGI. V shed 0 bases and J shed 7 bases, with 12 bases lying between them. This CDR3 is 15 amino acids long.

This clone is a singleton in its sample. This chain links TRBV18 with TRBJ2-3; D is uncertain. Per the germline V gene, CDR1 is KGHSH and CDR2 is LQKENI. Trimming removed 3 bases from V and 3 bases from J, with 10 bases in between. The CDR3 spans 14 residues. This CDR3 reads CASSPPGRTDTQYF. The CDR3 DNA is TGTGCCAGCTCACCCCCCGGCAGAACAGATACGCAGTATTTT.

The chain links TRBV5-1 to TRBJ1-1; D is possibly TRBD1 (5 bases). Germline V gene sequence: CDR1 SGHRS, CDR2 YFSETQ. This CDR3 contains 16 residues. V was cut by 2 bases and J by 1 base, with 15 bases left in between. CDR3 in DNA: TGCGCCAGCAGCTTTTCTCTGGGACGGCAGAACACTGAAGCTTTCTTT. Protein product: CASSFSLGRQNTEAFF.

The chain has TRBV7-9 and TRBJ1-1, with 7 bases lining up with TRBD1. Losses at the gene ends were 4 bases for V and 1 base for J; bases not matched to a gene: 15. The germline CDR1 and CDR2 sequences are SEHNR and FQNEAQ (reference sequence). The CDR3 is 18 amino acids. For the CDR3, the DNA is TGTGCCAGCAGCTGGGGAACAGGGGCAGGTACGAGGAACACTGAAGCTTTCTTT. Its protein product is CASSWGTGAGTRNTEAFF.

The chain links TRBV7-9 to TRBJ1-2; weak D call: TRBD1 (5 bases). This CDR3 region has 14 residues. Deletions cut 5 bases from V and 2 bases from J, with 12 bases between. Per the germline V gene, CDR1 is SEHNR and CDR2 is FQNEAQ (reference sequence). The CDR3 DNA reads as TGTGCCAGCAGCAGACAGAATCTCAACTATGGCTACACCTTC. Encoded protein: CASSRQNLNYGYTF.

The chain recombines TRBV15 with TRBJ2-6, with D unclear. V dropped 0 bases and J dropped 0 bases, with 9 bases sitting between them. The length of the CDR3 is 17 residues. The germline gives CDR1 LNHNV, CDR2 YYDKDF (reference sequence). DNA of the CDR3: TGTGCCACCAGCAGAGATCTTATGAGCTCTGGGGCCAACGTCCTGACTTTC. The encoded protein is CATSRDLMSSGANVLTF. Drawing the rest from reference TRBV15 and TRBJ2-6, the complete variable domain is DAMVIQNPRYQVTQFGKPVTLSCSQTLNHNVMYWYQQKSSQAPKLLFHYYDKDFNNEADTPDNFQSRRPNTSFCFLDIRSPGLGDTAMYLCATSRDLMSSGANVLTFGAGSRLTVL.

The chain has TRBV2 and TRBJ2-1, with 9 bases lining up with TRBD1. The CDR3 length is 15 residues. J lost 5 bases, V lost 6 bases, and 8 bases had no gene match. Per the germline V gene, CDR1 is SNHLY and CDR2 is FYNNEI. For the CDR3, the DNA is TGTGCCAGCAGGGTCGGGACAGGGAGAAACAATGAGCAGTTCTTC. Its translation is CASRVGTGRNNEQFF.

This clone was detected only once. This chain uses TRBV9 with TRBJ2-7, with TRBD1 as a possible D gene (5 bases). Germline V gene sequence: CDR1 SGDLS, CDR2 YYNGEE. Between the trimmed V and J ends, which lost 4 bases and 7 bases, there was a span of 12 bases. This CDR3 is built from 12 residues. This CDR3 is CASSPGPGEQYF. The DNA of the CDR3 is TGTGCCAGCAGCCCCGGCCCAGGGGAGCAGTACTTC.

The V call is TRBV4-1, the J call TRBJ1-5, with a tentative D call TRBD1 (6 bases). This CDR3 has 16 amino acids. V lost 0 bases, J lost 7 bases, and 16 bases lay in between. Germline loops: CDR1 MGHRA, CDR2 YSYEKL. CDR3 residues: CASSQEVTGDRQPQHF. In nucleotides, the CDR3 is TGCGCCAGCAGCCAAGAAGTGACAGGAGATAGGCAGCCCCAGCATTTT.

The V and J genes are TRBV5-1 and TRBJ1-4; 9 positions match TRBD1. Germline trimming cut 0 bases from V and 0 bases from J; bases unmatched to any gene: 3. CDR1 is SGHRS, CDR2 YFSETQ, per germline. CDR3 size: 17 residues. CDR3 bases: TGCGCCAGCAGCTTGGAGGGACAGGGAGCAACTAATGAAAAACTGTTTTTT. This gives the protein CASSLEGQGATNEKLFF.

The gene calls are TRBV11-3 and TRBJ2-6; 8 positions agree with TRBD1. V dropped 5 bases and J dropped 10; count of bases not matched to a gene: 4. CDR1 SGHNT and CDR2 YENEEA come from the germline V gene. The CDR3 totals 13 residues. The CDR3 nucleotides read TGTGCCAGCAGCGCGAGGACAGGGAACGTCCTGACTTTC. Its translation: CASSARTGNVLTF.

The chain links TRBV19 to TRBJ2-1; TRBD2 matches 16 bases. The CDR3 is 17 amino acids. The V gene end was trimmed by 5 bases and the J gene end by 4 bases; junction bases not matched to a gene: 5. In germline, CDR1 is LNHDA, CDR2 SQIVND (reference sequence). The CDR3 nucleotides are TGTGCCAGTAGTTCCGGGACTAGCGGGGGGGCATACAATGAGCAGTTCTTC. It encodes CASSSGTSGGAYNEQFF.

The rearrangement uses TRBV7-9 and TRBJ1-1; the D gene is possibly TRBD1 (6 bases). The CDR3 sequence is 15 residues long. Trimming shortened V by 5 bases and J by 5 bases, and 18 bases separated the two germline ends. The germline CDR1 and CDR2 sequences are SEHNR and FQNEAQ (reference sequence). The CDR3 DNA is TGTGCCAGCAGCCCAGGATGGGGGGCTCGGACTGAAGCTTTCTTT. Amino acid sequence: CASSPGWGARTEAFF.

The gene calls are TRBV11-2 and TRBJ2-2, with a tentative D call TRBD1 (6 bases). With 3 bases removed from V and 6 bases from J, the gap between germline ends came to 14 bases. The germline CDR1 and CDR2 sequences are SGHAT and FQNNGV. There are 15 residues in the CDR3. CDR3 nucleotides: TGTGCCAGCAGCTTGAATCCAGGGGCCGCCGGGGAGCTGTTTTTT. Encoded protein: CASSLNPGAAGELFF.

V usage is TRBV15 and J usage is TRBJ2-7; tentatively, D is TRBD2 (7 bases). V lost 0 bases and J 4 bases, leaving 13 bases between the germline ends. CDR3 length: 15 amino acids. CDR1 is LNHNV and CDR2 is YYDKDF in the germline V gene (reference sequence). The CDR3 here is CATSREGGGPYEQYF. DNA of the CDR3: TGTGCCACCAGCAGAGAGGGAGGGGGACCTTACGAGCAGTACTTC.

This clone was picked up a small number of times. The V and J genes are TRBV28 and TRBJ1-1; TRBD1 agrees at 7 bases. CDR1 MDHEN and CDR2 SYDVKM come from the germline V gene. Trimming cost V 4 bases and J 4 bases; bases outside gene matches: 0. The CDR3 runs to 12 residues. The CDR3 sequence: CASSSGGTEAFF. The CDR3 nucleotides read TGTGCCAGCAGTTCAGGGGGCACTGAAGCTTTCTTT.

This clone was recorded a few times. The rearrangement joins TRBV6-6 to TRBJ1-5; D is unclear. V was clipped by 4 bases and J by 7 bases, with 11 bases between them. Germline V gives CDR1 MNHNY, CDR2 SVGAGI (reference sequence). This CDR3 has 13 amino acids. The CDR3 sequence is CASSFWEEQPQHF. The CDR3 coding sequence is TGTGCCAGCAGTTTCTGGGAGGAGCAGCCCCAGCATTTT.

The chain is built from TRBV30 and TRBJ2-7, with D possibly matching TRBD1 (5 bases). This CDR3 comprises 13 residues. Trimming removed 4 bases at V and 6 bases at J, with 16 bases between. The germline V gene has CDR1 GTSNPN and CDR2 SVGIG (reference sequence). CDR3 amino acids: CAWKGPLGREQYF. The CDR3 DNA is TGTGCCTGGAAAGGGCCCCTGGGGCGCGAGCAGTACTTC.

A note on this clone: This same CDR3 is encoded by further DNA sequences in the sample. V gene TRBV5-1 combines with J gene TRBJ1-6, with 9 bases identical to TRBD1. Germline V gives CDR1 SGHRS, CDR2 YFSETQ. CDR3 length: 14 residues. Trimming cost V 6 bases and J 7 bases; bases outside gene matches: 5. The CDR3 nucleotides read TGCGCCAGCACCCAGGACAGGGGCAATTCACCCCTCCACTTT. It codes for CASTQDRGNSPLHF.

The genes are TRBV9 and TRBJ2-1, with 7 positions matching TRBD2. Unmatched junction bases numbered 8, after V lost 1 base and J lost 4 bases. The length of the CDR3 is 16 residues. From germline, CDR1 is SGDLS and CDR2 YYNGEE. The DNA for the CDR3 is TGTGCCAGCAGCGTACCCGGGGCTAGCGGATACAATGAGCAGTTCTTC. This gives the protein CASSVPGASGYNEQFF.

CDR3: CASSLGGSRSYNEQFF. CDR3 sequence (DNA): TGCGCCAGCAGCTTGGGAGGGTCCCGCTCCTACAATGAGCAGTTCTTC. This sequence joins TRBV5-1 and TRBJ2-1; D is possibly TRBD2 (5 bases). Germline assignment: CDR1 SGHRS and CDR2 YFSETQ. CDR3 length: 16 amino acids. Trimming took 0 bases from V and 0 from J, leaving 10 bases between them.

The chain combines TRBV2 with TRBJ2-1; a possible D gene is TRBD1 (6 bases). The CDR3 has 16 residues. V lost 5 bases to trimming and J lost 3 bases, with 17 bases between them. Germline values: CDR1 SNHLY, CDR2 FYNNEI. The CDR3 DNA is TGTGCCAGCAGTAACCACAGGACAGATCTCTACAATGAGCAGTTCTTC. Protein product: CASSNHRTDLYNEQFF.

The chain is built from TRBV25-1 and TRBJ1-5; 9 bases are a match to TRBD1. The CDR3 is 15 residues long. Trimming at V came to 3 bases and at J to 9 bases, leaving 9 bases not matched to a gene. Germline V gives CDR1 MGHDK, CDR2 SYGVNS. For the CDR3, the DNA is TGTGCCAGCAGTGACTCCGGGACAGGGAAGAGGCCCCAGCATTTT. Protein sequence: CASSDSGTGKRPQHF.

CDR3 nucleotide sequence: TGTGCCAGCAGCGGACCCCAGGGGGCTCGGGACACTGAAGCTTTCTTT. Translating gives CASSGPQGARDTEAFF. The chain is built from TRBV7-9 and TRBJ1-1; 8 bases fit TRBD1. J lost 3 bases, V lost 5 bases, and 11 bases had no gene match. Germline V gene sequence: CDR1 SEHNR, CDR2 FQNEAQ (reference sequence). The CDR3 contains 16 residues.

The chain combines TRBV5-4 with TRBJ2-1; 10 positions agree with TRBD2. The CDR3 loop spans 16 amino acids. The germline CDR1 and CDR2 sequences are SGHNT and YYREEE (reference sequence). Trimming at V came to 0 bases and at J to 4 bases, leaving 4 bases not matched to a gene. CDR3 amino acids: CASSLGSAGGYNEQFF. The CDR3 DNA is TGTGCCAGCAGCTTGGGCTCAGCGGGGGGGTACAATGAGCAGTTCTTC.